These 5 T cell receptor beta chains were sequenced from one sample in a study of response to subunit inactivated influenza vaccine. TCRdb recomputed calls from the RT-PCR reads with MiXCR, one row per CDR3 protein. The table includes more than 600,000 distinct CDR3 sequences, around a sixth detected once. This specimen consisted of PBMCs from blood, obtained 5 days after vaccination. Receptors were obtained from a man aged 45-60 years who received an inactivated influenza vaccine.

This clonotype was counted a few times. The chain joins TRBV20-1 to TRBJ1-5; 9 bases line up with TRBD1. This CDR3 spans 15 amino acids. With 6 bases clipped from V and 1 base from J, the junction kept 7 bases outside the gene matches. CDR1 and CDR2 from the germline V gene are DFQATT and SNEGSKA (reference sequence). The CDR3 DNA reads as TGCAGTGCCTGGGGACAGGGCAAGAGCAATCAGCCCCAGCATTTT. This encodes CSAWGQGKSNQPQHF.

The rearrangement links TRBV12-3 or TRBV12-4 to TRBJ1-6; D call uncertain. The CDR3 length is 16 residues. V dropped 7 bases and J dropped 0 bases, with 13 bases sitting between them. CDR3 in amino acids: CASKSLVSSYNSPLHF. For the CDR3, the DNA is TGTGCCAGCAAATCCCTCGTGAGCTCCTATAATTCACCCCTCCACTTT.

V gene TRBV7-2 combines with J gene TRBJ2-5, with a tentative D call TRBD1 (5 bases). V dropped 6 bases and J dropped 2 bases, with 16 bases sitting between them. Per the germline V gene, CDR1 is SGHTA and CDR2 is FQGNSA. CDR3 length: 15 amino acids. CDR3: CASRLPQGPQETQYF. The DNA for the CDR3 is TGTGCCAGCAGACTACCCCAGGGTCCTCAAGAGACCCAGTACTTC.

This clonotype was counted only a few times. The chain links TRBV7-2 to TRBJ1-1, with 7 bases aligning to TRBD1. J gave up 5 bases and V 1 base, and 4 bases lay outside the gene matches. CDR1 and CDR2 from the germline V gene are SGHTA and FQGNSA. CDR3 length: 14 amino acids. The CDR3 reads CASSLDRGATEAFF. CDR3 coding DNA: TGTGCCAGCAGCTTAGACAGGGGCGCTACTGAAGCTTTCTTT.

There are many counts of this clonotype. This sequence joins TRBV6-5 and TRBJ2-7, with D possibly being TRBD1 (5 bases). V dropped 4 bases and J dropped 5 bases, with 15 bases sitting between them. The CDR3 totals 14 residues. Per the germline V gene, CDR1 is MNHEY and CDR2 is SVGAGI. CDR3 DNA sequence: TGTGCCAGCAGTTCCCAAGGGGCCAAGGACGAGCAGTACTTC. Translation: CASSSQGAKDEQYF.